The present TCR beta chain was sequenced within a study of T cell repertoires in cytomegalovirus infection. TCRdb independently ran MiXCR on the reads; one entry per CDR3 protein. The sample lists under 300,000 distinct CDR3 sequences; over 15% were seen once. Germline trimming cut 1 base from V and 2 bases from J; bases unmatched to any gene: 3. The CDR3 consists of 15 residues. Germline V CDR1 and CDR2: SGHDN, FVKESK. Sequenced material: CD8+ T cells from PBMCs. The rearrangement joins TRBV14 to TRBJ2-3; 7 positions agree with TRBD2. The TCR comes from a human donor in good health (CMV status not recorded). Some clones in this sample may be carry-over from other donors' samples. The CDR3 DNA reads TGTGCCAGCAGCCAAGTGGGGGGGACCACAGATACGCAGTATTTT. The encoded protein is CASSQVGGTTDTQYF. The full variable domain, completed using reference TRBV14 and TRBJ2-3, is EAGVTQFPSHSVIEKGQTVTLRCDPISGHDNLYWYRRVMGKEIKFLLHFVKESKQDESGMPNNRFLAERTGGTYSTLKVQPAELEDSGVYFCASSQVGGTTDTQYFGPGTRLTVL.